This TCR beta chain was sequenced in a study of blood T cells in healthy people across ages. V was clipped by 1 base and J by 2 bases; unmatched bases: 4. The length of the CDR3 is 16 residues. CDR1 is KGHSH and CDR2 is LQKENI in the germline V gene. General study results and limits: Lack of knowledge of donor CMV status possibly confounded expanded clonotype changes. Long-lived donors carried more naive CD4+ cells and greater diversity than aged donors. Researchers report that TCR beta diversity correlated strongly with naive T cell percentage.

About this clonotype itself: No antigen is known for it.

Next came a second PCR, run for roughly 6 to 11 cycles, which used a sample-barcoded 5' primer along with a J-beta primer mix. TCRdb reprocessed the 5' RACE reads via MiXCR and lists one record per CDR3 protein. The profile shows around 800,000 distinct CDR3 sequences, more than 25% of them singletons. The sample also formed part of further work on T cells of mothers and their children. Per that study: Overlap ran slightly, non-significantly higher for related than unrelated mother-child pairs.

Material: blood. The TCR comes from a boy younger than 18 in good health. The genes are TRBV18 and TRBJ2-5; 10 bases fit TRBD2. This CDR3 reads CASSPQLAGQQETQYF. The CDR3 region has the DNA TGTGCCAGCTCACCACAACTAGCGGGGCAGCAAGAGACCCAGTACTTC. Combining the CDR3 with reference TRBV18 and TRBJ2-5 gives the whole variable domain NAGVMQNPRHLVRRRGQEARLRCSPMKGHSHVYWYRQLPEEGLKFMVYLQKENIIDESGMPKERFSAEFPKEGPSILRIQQVVRGDSAAYFCASSPQLAGQQETQYFGPGTRLLVL.